The clone carrying this TCR beta chain was found a few times. Antigen specificity is unknown. This CDR3 has 13 residues. The germline V gene has CDR1 DFQATT and CDR2 SNEGSKA (reference sequence). TCRdb itself ran the RT-PCR reads through MiXCR, one entry per CDR3 protein. The sample lists 530,000 or so distinct CDR3 sequences, 12% occurring once. This specimen comes from a study of response to subunit inactivated influenza vaccine. Points from the study as a whole: Each seasonal flu vaccination may recruit only limited new T cells, authors suggested.

The origin of this receptor is a man between 45 and 60 years old who received an inactivated influenza vaccine. The sequences come from PBMCs from blood, collected on the day of vaccination. The chain couples TRBV20-1 to TRBJ1-2, with 8 bases matching TRBD1. DNA for the CDR3: TGCAGCTACTACGACAGGGGAATTGATGGCTACACCTTC. Residues: CSYYDRGIDGYTF.